Listed below are T cell receptor beta chains from one sample, sequenced in a study of cytomegalovirus exposure and HLA in healthy donors. Assay: immunoSEQ multiplex PCR; the TCRdb copy retains only in-frame clones and omits some. The data show about 94,000 clones, over 65% seen once. Sequencing was performed on PBMCs. The receptors were sampled from a young man in good health and CMV-seropositive. Both conserved end residues are part of each CDR3. D genes are given only for firm matches. The size entry is marked missing in some rows and otherwise reads once, few, many or a size class.

j_call v_call clone_size d_call cdr3_nt cdr3_aa
TRBJ2-1 TRBV6-5 NA TRBD2 TGTGCCAGCAGTCACACCGGGACTATGATAAGGTTCTTC CASSHTGTMIRFF
TRBJ2-3 TRBV5-6 few TRBD2 TGTGCCAGCAGCTTGATCGGGAGGGTGACAGATACGCAGTATTTT CASSLIGRVTDTQYF
TRBJ2-3 TRBV6-5 once TRBD2 TGTGCCAGCAGATTCTGGGAGGGTTCGGCAGATACGCAGTATTTT CASRFWEGSADTQYF
TRBJ2-3 TRBV2 NA TRBD2 TGTGCCAGCAGTGAATTAGGACTAGCGGGAGCCAGCACAGATACGCAGTATTTT CASSELGLAGASTDTQYF
TRBJ2-2 TRBV7-3 NA TRBD2 TGTGCCAGCAGCTTAGGCCTAGCGGGGGGGACCGGGGAGCTGTTTTTT CASSLGLAGGTGELFF
TRBJ2-7 TRBV5-1 NA NA TGCGCCAGCAGCTTCGATCAACAGGGAATGTACGAGCAGTACTTC CASSFDQQGMYEQYF
TRBJ1-1 TRBV9 NA NA TGTGCCAGCAGCAGGGAGACTTGGGACACTGAAGCTTTCTTT CASSRETWDTEAFF
TRBJ1-5 TRBV10-3 NA NA TGTGCCATCAGTGAAGGAACGACAAGGAATCAGCCCCAGCATTTT CAISEGTTRNQPQHF
TRBJ1-4 TRBV9 NA NA TGTGCCAGCAGCGTGAGGAGGGATACATCTAATGAAAAACTGTTTTTT CASSVRRDTSNEKLFF
TRBJ2-7 TRBV6-5 few NA TGTGCCAGCAGTTACTCCTCGTACGAGCAGTACTTC CASSYSSYEQYF
TRBJ1-1 TRBV6-1 NA TRBD1 TGTGCCAGCAGTGCGACAGGGGAAGGTACTGAAGCTTTCTTT CASSATGEGTEAFF
TRBJ2-3 TRBV15 NA NA TGTGCCACCAGAAGGGGGGGGCTCTACACAGATACGCAGTATTTT CATRRGGLYTDTQYF
TRBJ2-2 TRBV29-1 NA NA TGCAGCGTTGGGAGGCGAGGGGGTCAAACCGGGGAGCTGTTTTTT CSVGRRGGQTGELFF
TRBJ2-3 TRBV25-1 NA NA TGTGCCAGCACTTTTGCAGATACGCAGTATTTT CASTFADTQYF
TRBJ1-5 TRBV18 NA NA TGTGCCAGCTCACCACAAGAGGCGGTCGTGGGTCAGCCCCAGCATTTT CASSPQEAVVGQPQHF
TRBJ1-1 TRBV15 few NA TGTGCCACCAGCAGAACTTGGGGGGAGAACACTGAAGCTTTCTTT CATSRTWGENTEAFF
TRBJ2-1 TRBV6-1 once TRBD2 TGTGCCAGCAGTGACCGGGACTACCACGCTAATGAGCAGTTCTTC CASSDRDYHANEQFF
TRBJ2-5 TRBV4-3 once TRBD2 TGCGCCAGCAGCCAAAACTCAGCGGGAGGTCGGGGAGGAGAGACCCAGTACTTC CASSQNSAGGRGGETQYF
TRBJ2-2 TRBV5-4 NA NA TGTGCCAGCAGCCAGGATGTCTGGAACACCGGGGAGCTGTTTTTT CASSQDVWNTGELFF
TRBJ2-5 TRBV29-1 NA TRBD2 TGCAGCGTTGCAGACGGCGGGAGTGTGAGAGAGACCCAGTACTTC CSVADGGSVRETQYF
TRBJ1-3 TRBV19 NA NA TGTGCCACCCAGGCGGGATCCTCTGGAAACACCATATATTTT CATQAGSSGNTIYF
TRBJ1-3 TRBV28 once NA TGTGCCAGCCTCAGGGGCCACGGAAACACCATATATTTT CASLRGHGNTIYF
TRBJ1-5 TRBV6-5 NA NA TGTGCCAGCAGTTACTCCCCCGGGACTCCCCAGCATTTT CASSYSPGTPQHF
TRBJ1-1 TRBV9 NA TRBD1 TGTGCCAGCAGCGCCCTGACAGGGGGAACTGAAGCTTTCTTT CASSALTGGTEAFF
TRBJ2-1 TRBV11-2 few NA TGTGCCAGCAGCTTACGGGACTGGGGCTACAATGAGCAGTTCTTC CASSLRDWGYNEQFF
TRBJ2-1 TRBV7-8 NA TRBD2 TGTGCCAGCAGCCCCTTGGGCTCTAGCGGGGGGGACAATGAGCAGTTCTTC CASSPLGSSGGDNEQFF
TRBJ2-1 TRBV28 NA TRBD2 TGTGCCAGCAGTACACGTCGACTAGCGGGGGGCGGGGGGTCAAATGAGCAGTTCTTC CASSTRRLAGGGGSNEQFF
TRBJ2-7 TRBV5-6 NA TRBD2 TGTGCCAGCAGCCGACTAGCGTCCTACGAGCAGTACTTC CASSRLASYEQYF